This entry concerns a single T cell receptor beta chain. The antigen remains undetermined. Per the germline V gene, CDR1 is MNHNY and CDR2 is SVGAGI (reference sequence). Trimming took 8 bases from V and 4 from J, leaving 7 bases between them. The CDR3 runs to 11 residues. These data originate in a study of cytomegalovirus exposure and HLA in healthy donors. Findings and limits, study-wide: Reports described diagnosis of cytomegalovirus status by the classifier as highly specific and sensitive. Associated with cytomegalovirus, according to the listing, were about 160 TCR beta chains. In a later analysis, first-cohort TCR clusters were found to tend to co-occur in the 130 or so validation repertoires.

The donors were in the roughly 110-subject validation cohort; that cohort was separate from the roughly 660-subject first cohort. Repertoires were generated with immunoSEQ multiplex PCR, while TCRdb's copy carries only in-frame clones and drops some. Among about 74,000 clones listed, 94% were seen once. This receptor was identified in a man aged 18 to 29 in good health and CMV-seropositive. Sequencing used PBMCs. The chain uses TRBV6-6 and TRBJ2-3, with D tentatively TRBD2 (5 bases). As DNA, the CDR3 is TGTGCCAGCTGGCGGGCAGATACGCAGTATTTT. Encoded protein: CASWRADTQYF.